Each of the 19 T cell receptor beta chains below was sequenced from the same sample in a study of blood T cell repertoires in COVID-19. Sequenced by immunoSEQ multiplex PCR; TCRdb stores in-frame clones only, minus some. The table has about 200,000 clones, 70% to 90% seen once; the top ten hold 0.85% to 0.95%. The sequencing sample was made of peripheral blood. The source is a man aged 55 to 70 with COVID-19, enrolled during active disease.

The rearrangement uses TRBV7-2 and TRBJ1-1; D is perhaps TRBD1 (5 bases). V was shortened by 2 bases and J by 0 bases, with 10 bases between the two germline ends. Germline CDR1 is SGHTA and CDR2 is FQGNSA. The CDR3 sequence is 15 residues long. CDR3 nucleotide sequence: TGTGCCAGCAGCTTATCCGCGACAGTGAACACTGAAGCTTTCTTT. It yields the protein CASSLSATVNTEAFF.

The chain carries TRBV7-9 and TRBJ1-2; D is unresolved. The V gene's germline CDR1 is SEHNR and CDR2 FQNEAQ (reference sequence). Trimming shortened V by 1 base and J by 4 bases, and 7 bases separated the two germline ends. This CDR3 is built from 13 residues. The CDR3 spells CASSLDRTYGYTF. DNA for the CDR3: TGTGCCAGCAGCTTAGACAGAACCTATGGCTACACCTTC.

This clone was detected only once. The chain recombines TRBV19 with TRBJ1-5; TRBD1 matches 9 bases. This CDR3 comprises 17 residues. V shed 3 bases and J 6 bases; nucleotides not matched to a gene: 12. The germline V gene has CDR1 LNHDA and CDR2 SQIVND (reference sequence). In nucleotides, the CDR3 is TGTGCCAGTAGTATCCCCCCCGGGACAGGGTACGTTCAGCCCCAGCATTTT. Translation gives CASSIPPGTGYVQPQHF.

CDR3 DNA sequence: TGTGCCAGCAACGGACAGGGAGCTTCACCCCTCCACTTT. As protein: CASNGQGASPLHF. This chain connects TRBV5-6 to TRBJ1-6; TRBD1 aligns across 8 bases. The CDR3 is made up of 13 amino acids. V was clipped by 6 bases and J by 9 bases; unmatched bases: 5. CDR1 and CDR2 from the germline V gene are SGHDT and YYEEEE.

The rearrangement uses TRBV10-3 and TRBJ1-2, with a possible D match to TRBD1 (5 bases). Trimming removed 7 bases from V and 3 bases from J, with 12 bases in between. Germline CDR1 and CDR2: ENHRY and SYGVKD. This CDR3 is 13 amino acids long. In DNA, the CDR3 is TGTGCCATCAATCAGGGAATGGACTATGGCTACACCTTC. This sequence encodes CAINQGMDYGYTF.

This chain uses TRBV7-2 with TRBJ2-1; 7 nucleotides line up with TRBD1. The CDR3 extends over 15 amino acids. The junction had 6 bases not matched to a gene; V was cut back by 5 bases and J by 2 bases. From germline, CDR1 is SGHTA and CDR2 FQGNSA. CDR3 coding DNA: TGTGCCAGCAGCCCAACCACAGGGGCCTACAATGAGCAGTTCTTC. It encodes CASSPTTGAYNEQFF.

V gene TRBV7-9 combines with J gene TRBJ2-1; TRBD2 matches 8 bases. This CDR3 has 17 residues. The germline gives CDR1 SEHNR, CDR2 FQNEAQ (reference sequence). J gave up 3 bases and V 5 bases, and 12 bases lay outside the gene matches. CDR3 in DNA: TGTGCCAGCAGCCCGAGGTCAGGTCTAGCGGGCTACAATGAGCAGTTCTTC. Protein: CASSPRSGLAGYNEQFF.

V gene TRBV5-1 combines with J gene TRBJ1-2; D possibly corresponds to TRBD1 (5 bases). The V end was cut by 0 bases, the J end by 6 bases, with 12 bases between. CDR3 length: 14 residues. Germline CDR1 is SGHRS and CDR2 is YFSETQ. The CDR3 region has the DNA TGCGCCAGCAGCTTGGAGGGGCCGCATGATGGCTACACCTTC. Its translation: CASSLEGPHDGYTF.

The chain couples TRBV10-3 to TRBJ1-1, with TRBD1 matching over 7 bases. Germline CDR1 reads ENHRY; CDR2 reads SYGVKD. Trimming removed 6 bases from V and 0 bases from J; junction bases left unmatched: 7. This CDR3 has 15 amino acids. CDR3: CAIRWDSSMNTEAFF. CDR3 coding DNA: TGTGCCATCAGGTGGGACAGCTCCATGAACACTGAAGCTTTCTTT.

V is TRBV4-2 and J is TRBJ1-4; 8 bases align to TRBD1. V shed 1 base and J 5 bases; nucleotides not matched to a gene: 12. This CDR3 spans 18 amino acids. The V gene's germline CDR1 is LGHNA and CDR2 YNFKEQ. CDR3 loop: CASSQAGAGGGENEKLFF. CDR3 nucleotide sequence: TGTGCCAGCAGCCAAGCAGGGGCAGGGGGCGGTGAGAATGAAAAACTGTTTTTT.

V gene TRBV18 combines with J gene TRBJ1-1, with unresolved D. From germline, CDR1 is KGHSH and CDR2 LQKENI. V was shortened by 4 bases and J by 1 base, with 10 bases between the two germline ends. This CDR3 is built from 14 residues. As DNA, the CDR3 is TGTGCCAGCTCACAACTCGAGGGGAACACTGAAGCTTTCTTT. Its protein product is CASSQLEGNTEAFF.

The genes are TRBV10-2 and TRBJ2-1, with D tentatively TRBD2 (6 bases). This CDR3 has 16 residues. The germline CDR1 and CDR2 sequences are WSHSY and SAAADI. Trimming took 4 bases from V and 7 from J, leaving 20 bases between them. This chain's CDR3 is CASSAGTPLKLNEQFF. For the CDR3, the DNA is TGCGCCAGCAGTGCCGGGACTCCACTGAAGTTGAATGAGCAGTTCTTC.

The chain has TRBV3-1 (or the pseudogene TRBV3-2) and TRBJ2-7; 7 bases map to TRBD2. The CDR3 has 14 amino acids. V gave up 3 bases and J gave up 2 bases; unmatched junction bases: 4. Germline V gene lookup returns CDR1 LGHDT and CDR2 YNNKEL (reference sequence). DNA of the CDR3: TGTGCCAGCAGCCAGGGGGAGGGACCCTACGAGCAGTACTTC. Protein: CASSQGEGPYEQYF.

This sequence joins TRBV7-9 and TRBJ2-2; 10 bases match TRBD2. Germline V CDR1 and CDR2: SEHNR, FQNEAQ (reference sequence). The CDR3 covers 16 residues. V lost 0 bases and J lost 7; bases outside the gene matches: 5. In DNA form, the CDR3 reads TGTGCCAGCAGCTTAGCTACTAGCGGGAACGGCGGGGAGCTGTTTTTT. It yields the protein CASSLATSGNGGELFF.

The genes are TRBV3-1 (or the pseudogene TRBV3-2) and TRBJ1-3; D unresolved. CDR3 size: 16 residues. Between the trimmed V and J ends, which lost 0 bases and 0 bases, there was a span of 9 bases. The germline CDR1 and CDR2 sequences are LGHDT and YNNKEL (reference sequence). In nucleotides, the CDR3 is TGTGCCAGCAGCCAAGATTTCTCAGGCTCTGGAAACACCATATATTTT. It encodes CASSQDFSGSGNTIYF.

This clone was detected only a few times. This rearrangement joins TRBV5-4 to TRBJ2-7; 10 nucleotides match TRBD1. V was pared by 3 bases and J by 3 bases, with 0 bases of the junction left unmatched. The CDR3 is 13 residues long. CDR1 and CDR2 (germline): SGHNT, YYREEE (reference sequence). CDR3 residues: CASSWDRGYEQYF. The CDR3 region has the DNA TGTGCCAGCAGCTGGGACAGGGGCTACGAGCAGTACTTC. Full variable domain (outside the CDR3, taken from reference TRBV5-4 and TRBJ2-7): ETGVTQSPTHLIKTRGQQVTLRCSSQSGHNTVSWYQQALGQGPQFIFQYYREEENGRGNFPPRFSGLQFPNYSSELNVNALELDDSALYLCASSWDRGYEQYFGPGTRLTVT.

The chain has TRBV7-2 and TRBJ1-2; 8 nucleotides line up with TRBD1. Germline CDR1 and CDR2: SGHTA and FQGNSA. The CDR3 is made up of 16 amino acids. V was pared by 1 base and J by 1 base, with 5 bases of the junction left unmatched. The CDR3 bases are TGTGCCAGCAGCTTAGAACCAGGGGGCGGTAACTATGGCTACACCTTC. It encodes CASSLEPGGGNYGYTF.

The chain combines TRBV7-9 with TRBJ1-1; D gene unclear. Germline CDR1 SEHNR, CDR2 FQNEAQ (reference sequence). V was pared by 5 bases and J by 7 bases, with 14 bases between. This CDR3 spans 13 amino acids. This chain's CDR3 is CASSPSYGGEAFF. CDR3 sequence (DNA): TGTGCCAGCAGCCCCAGTTACGGCGGTGAAGCTTTCTTT. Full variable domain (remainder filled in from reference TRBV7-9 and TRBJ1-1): DTGVSQNPRHKITKRGQNVTFRCDPISEHNRLYWYRQTLGQGPEFLTYFQNEAQLEKSRLLSDRFSAERPKGSFSTLEIQRTEQGDSAMYLCASSPSYGGEAFFGQGTRLTVV.

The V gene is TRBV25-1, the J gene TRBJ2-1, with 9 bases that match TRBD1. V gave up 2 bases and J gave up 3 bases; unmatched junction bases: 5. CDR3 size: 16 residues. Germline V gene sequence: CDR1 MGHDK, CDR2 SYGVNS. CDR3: CASSEPTGGGYNEQFF. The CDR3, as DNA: TGTGCCAGCAGTGAACCGACAGGGGGGGGCTACAATGAGCAGTTCTTC.